This section outlines one T cell receptor beta chain sequence together with its context. Its antigen is unidentified. Sequencing was performed with immunoSEQ multiplex PCR; in TCRdb, only in-frame clones are kept and a portion is missing. The sample shows fewer than 85,000 clones, 88% of them seen only once. CDR3 length: 15 residues. V lost 5 bases and J lost 4; bases outside the gene matches: 7. Germline assignment: CDR1 SEHNR and CDR2 FQNEAQ (reference sequence). This entry comes from a study of OX40 agonist ivuxolimab in advanced cancers. Study-level background: Hepatocellular carcinoma, melanoma, renal cell or head and neck cancer affected the dose-escalation patients. Patients achieving partial responses numbered three: one hepatocellular carcinoma case and two cutaneous melanoma cases.

Study-level points and caveats: Among T cells, CD8+ cells averaged more expanded clones than CD4+ cells. Still undetermined is the antigen specificity of the expanded peripheral T cells.

The rearrangement uses TRBV7-9 and TRBJ2-5, with 10 bases fitting TRBD1. The starting material was CD4+ or CD8+ T cells sorted from blood, obtained in a trial of the OX40 agonist ivuxolimab. The sequence was collected from an adult with an advanced solid tumor such as melanoma, head and neck, liver or kidney cancer. The chain's CDR3 is CASSAMGDRGETQYF. CDR3 sequence (DNA): TGTGCCAGCAGCGCGATGGGGGACAGGGGAGAGACCCAGTACTTC.